A single sample is the source of the 23 T cell receptor beta chains below, sequenced in a study of blood T cell repertoires in COVID-19. Clones were sequenced by immunoSEQ multiplex PCR, and TCRdb holds only the in-frame ones, with some missing. The table shows about 400,000 clones, with roughly 87% occurring only once. Source material: PBMCs or T cells enriched from blood (not recorded which). The receptors stem from a woman in her twenties or thirties who had recovered from COVID-19.

The CDR3 spells CASSVIAGKTTDTQYF. As DNA, the CDR3 is TGTGCCAGTAGTGTAATAGCGGGAAAAACCACAGATACGCAGTATTTT. The V call is TRBV19, the J call TRBJ2-3, with 8 bases matching TRBD2. J was trimmed by 2 bases and V by 5 bases; bases with no gene match: 9. Germline loops: CDR1 LNHDA, CDR2 SQIVND (reference sequence). The CDR3 loop spans 16 amino acids. The variable domain in full, completed from reference TRBV19 and TRBJ2-3, reads DGGITQSPKYLFRKEGQNVTLSCEQNLNHDAMYWYRQDPGQGLRLIYYSQIVNDFQKGDIAEGYSVSREKKESFPLTVTSAQKNPTAFYLCASSVIAGKTTDTQYFGPGTRLTVL.

This sequence joins TRBV5-3 and TRBJ1-2; tentative D call: TRBD1 (5 bases). TRBV5-3 is filed as an ORF, its function uncertain. V dropped 3 bases and J dropped 6 bases, with 24 bases sitting between them. The CDR3 contains 17 residues. CDR3 DNA: TGTGCCAGAAGCTGCTCCGTCCCCGGGGGTGAGGTGCATGGCTACACCTTC. This encodes CARSCSVPGGEVHGYTF.

In this sample, this clone turned up once. The V call is TRBV5-4, the J call TRBJ2-7; 10 nucleotides align to TRBD1. Unmatched junction bases numbered 6, after V lost 3 bases and J lost 6 bases. Looked up from germline, CDR1 is SGHNT and CDR2 is YYREEE (reference sequence). This CDR3 is 14 amino acids long. CDR3 region: CASSSTGTGVEQYF. The CDR3 DNA is TGTGCCAGCAGCTCTACCGGGACAGGGGTCGAGCAGTACTTC.

The chain is built from TRBV5-1 and TRBJ2-3; 10 bases agree with TRBD2. Germline V gene sequence: CDR1 SGHRS, CDR2 YFSETQ. This CDR3 has 14 residues. V shed 6 bases and J 4 bases; nucleotides not matched to a gene: 5. The CDR3 sequence: CASNTGLAADTQYF. Here the CDR3 DNA reads TGCGCCAGCAACACTGGACTAGCGGCAGATACGCAGTATTTT.

The V gene is TRBV18, the J gene TRBJ2-7; 13 bases are shared with TRBD2. The CDR3 extends over 15 amino acids. CDR1 is KGHSH and CDR2 is LQKENI in the germline V gene. Germline trimming cut 6 bases from V and 3 bases from J; bases unmatched to any gene: 5. CDR3 in amino acids: CASSLRLAGGYEQYF. CDR3 nucleotide sequence: TGTGCCAGCTCGCTTAGACTAGCGGGAGGCTACGAGCAGTACTTC.

The chain has TRBV6-1 and TRBJ1-3; D possibly corresponds to TRBD1 (5 bases). The V gene lost 2 bases and the J gene lost 0 bases, with 11 bases spanning the gap. The CDR3 has 16 residues. The germline V gene has CDR1 MNHNS and CDR2 SASEGT. CDR3: CASSEKRGGSGNTIYF. The CDR3 bases are TGTGCCAGCAGTGAAAAGCGGGGGGGCTCTGGAAACACCATATATTTT.

The V call is TRBV9, the J call TRBJ2-1, with D uncertain. The CDR3 is made up of 13 amino acids. CDR1 is SGDLS, CDR2 YYNGEE, per germline. Trimming pared 0 bases from V and 8 bases from J, leaving 9 bases between. The CDR3 nucleotides read TGTGCCAGCAGCGTAGGGAGTTCTGATGAGCAGTTCTTC. Residues: CASSVGSSDEQFF.

The chain couples TRBV21-1 to TRBJ2-7; the table's D gene call, TRBD2, was not cross checked with the DNA. TRBV21-1 is reported as a pseudogene. The CDR3 extends over 17 amino acids. CDR3 sequence (DNA): TGTGCCAGCAGCAAAATTCGACTAGCGGGGGAAGACTACGAGCAGTACTTC. Protein: CASSKIRLAGEDYEQYF.

Regarding this clone: The same CDR3 also results from other DNA sequences found in this sample. The rearrangement links TRBV9 to TRBJ1-1; TRBD1 might be the D (5 bases). The germline V and J ends were trimmed by 1 base and 3 bases, with 7 bases remaining between them. Looked up from germline, CDR1 is SGDLS and CDR2 is YYNGEE. This CDR3 comprises 13 residues. CDR3 amino acids: CASSVLGDTEAFF. CDR3 nucleotides: TGTGCCAGCAGCGTATTAGGGGACACTGAAGCTTTCTTT.

The gene calls are TRBV5-1 and TRBJ1-2, with D perhaps TRBD1 (5 bases). Germline CDR1 SGHRS, CDR2 YFSETQ. CDR3 length equals 14 residues. V was trimmed by 5 bases and J by 5 bases, leaving 16 bases between them. The CDR3 DNA sequence: TGCGCCAGCAGAAGCGACCAGGGATCATATGGCTACACCTTC. Its protein is CASRSDQGSYGYTF.

At least ten counts were recorded for this clone. The V call is TRBV6-1, the J call TRBJ2-7, with D tentatively TRBD2 (6 bases). Trimming shortened V by 3 bases and J by 4 bases, and 16 bases separated the two germline ends. The germline V gene encodes CDR1 MNHNS and CDR2 SASEGT. This CDR3 is built from 15 residues. The DNA of the CDR3 is TGTGCCAGCAGTGATTCGTCGGAGGGGCCTTACGAGCAGTACTTC. Its protein product is CASSDSSEGPYEQYF.

The sample holds one count of this clone. The V gene is TRBV12-3 or TRBV12-4, the J gene TRBJ1-2; maybe TRBD1 (6 bases). The CDR3 is made up of 13 amino acids. V lost 8 bases and J 4 bases, leaving 14 bases between the germline ends. CDR3 coding DNA: TGTGCCAGCGGAACCCGGGGGGCCTATGGCTACACCTTC. The encoded protein is CASGTRGAYGYTF.

The chain links TRBV27 to TRBJ2-5; 10 positions match TRBD2. CDR3 size: 15 residues. V gave up 11 bases and J gave up 5 bases; unmatched junction bases: 14. Germline-derived CDR1 and CDR2 are MNHEY and SMNVEV (reference sequence). CDR3 region: CAVRSGGAGLETQYF. The CDR3 DNA reads as TGTGCCGTCCGGAGCGGGGGGGCCGGTCTGGAGACCCAGTACTTC.

The J gene is TRBJ1-2, the V gene TRBV7-2; TRBD1 aligns across 7 bases. This CDR3 spans 17 amino acids. V lost 5 bases to trimming and J lost 6 bases; unmatched junction nucleotides: 18. Germline V CDR1 and CDR2: SGHTA, FQGNSA. The CDR3 DNA sequence: TGTGCCAGCAGCCCCCCGGAGGTAGGGGGCATGAGTGATGGCTACACCTTC. Translated: CASSPPEVGGMSDGYTF.

This sequence joins TRBV5-1 and TRBJ1-2; 7 bases fit TRBD1. CDR3 size: 12 residues. Germline V gene sequence: CDR1 SGHRS, CDR2 YFSETQ. With 2 bases clipped from V and 14 bases from J, the junction kept 9 bases outside the gene matches. CDR3 nucleotides: TGCGCCAGCAGCTTAAGAGACAGGGACTTGACCTTC. Translated, it gives CASSLRDRDLTF.

The rearrangement uses TRBV28 and TRBJ2-3, with D possibly being TRBD2 (5 bases). Germline V lookup: CDR1 MDHEN, CDR2 SYDVKM. CDR3 length equals 12 residues. Trimming pared 6 bases from V and 3 bases from J, leaving 7 bases between. CDR3 in DNA: TGTGCCAGCAGGTTAGCGACAGATACGCAGTATTTT. It is translated as CASRLATDTQYF.

The chain carries TRBV6-5 and TRBJ1-4, with 8 bases lining up with TRBD1. CDR1 and CDR2 from the germline V gene are MNHEY and SVGAGI. J was trimmed by 5 bases and V by 7 bases; bases with no gene match: 6. The CDR3 consists of 14 residues. The CDR3 bases are TGTGCCAGCAAGGCCTGGACAGGGAATGAAAAACTGTTTTTT. Protein product: CASKAWTGNEKLFF.

The rearrangement joins TRBV29-1 to TRBJ2-7; 9 bases line up with TRBD1. The CDR3 spans 11 residues. CDR1 SQVTM and CDR2 ANQGSEA come from the germline V gene. V dropped 6 bases and J dropped 6; count of bases not matched to a gene: 3. The CDR3: CSVGTGIEQYF. Here the CDR3 DNA reads TGCAGCGTCGGGACAGGGATCGAGCAGTACTTC.

The chain is built from TRBV21-1 and TRBJ1-6; the D call TRBD1 from the table was never checked on the DNA. TRBV21-1 is listed as a pseudogene. This CDR3 spans 15 amino acids. The CDR3 nucleotides are TGTGCCAGCAGCAACAAAGACAGGGATAATTCACCCCTCCACTTT. This codes for CASSNKDRDNSPLHF.

This clone was detected a few times. This chain connects TRBV9 to TRBJ2-1, with D maybe TRBD2 (6 bases). CDR1 and CDR2 from the germline V gene are SGDLS and YYNGEE. The CDR3 runs 15 residues. V was pared by 0 bases and J by 5 bases, with 12 bases between. This chain's CDR3 is CASSVVTDYNNEQFF. The CDR3 nucleotides read TGTGCCAGCAGCGTAGTAACGGACTACAACAATGAGCAGTTCTTC.

The V and J genes are TRBV19 and TRBJ2-7; 10 bases line up with TRBD2. The CDR3 extends over 15 amino acids. Germline V CDR1 and CDR2: LNHDA, SQIVND (reference sequence). V was pared by 5 bases and J by 5 bases, with 9 bases of the junction left unmatched. CDR3 protein: CASSPSQREGHEQYF. CDR3 DNA: TGTGCCAGTAGTCCCTCCCAGCGGGAGGGCCACGAGCAGTACTTC.

The V call is TRBV19, the J call TRBJ2-1, with TRBD2 matching over 12 bases. The CDR3 loop spans 18 amino acids. The V and J ends lost 3 bases and 0 bases, in that order; junction bases with no gene match: 6. Germline V gene lookup returns CDR1 LNHDA and CDR2 SQIVND (reference sequence). The DNA for the CDR3 is TGTGCCAGTAGTATCCCGTGGACTAGCGGGGTCTCCTACAATGAGCAGTTCTTC. It codes for CASSIPWTSGVSYNEQFF.

The chain carries TRBV30 and TRBJ2-7; 7 bases agree with TRBD1. V dropped 1 base and J dropped 5; count of bases not matched to a gene: 5. From germline, CDR1 is GTSNPN and CDR2 SVGIG (reference sequence). This CDR3 spans 13 amino acids. The CDR3 loop is CAWSADRVHEQYF. The CDR3, as DNA: TGTGCCTGGAGTGCAGACAGGGTCCACGAGCAGTACTTC.